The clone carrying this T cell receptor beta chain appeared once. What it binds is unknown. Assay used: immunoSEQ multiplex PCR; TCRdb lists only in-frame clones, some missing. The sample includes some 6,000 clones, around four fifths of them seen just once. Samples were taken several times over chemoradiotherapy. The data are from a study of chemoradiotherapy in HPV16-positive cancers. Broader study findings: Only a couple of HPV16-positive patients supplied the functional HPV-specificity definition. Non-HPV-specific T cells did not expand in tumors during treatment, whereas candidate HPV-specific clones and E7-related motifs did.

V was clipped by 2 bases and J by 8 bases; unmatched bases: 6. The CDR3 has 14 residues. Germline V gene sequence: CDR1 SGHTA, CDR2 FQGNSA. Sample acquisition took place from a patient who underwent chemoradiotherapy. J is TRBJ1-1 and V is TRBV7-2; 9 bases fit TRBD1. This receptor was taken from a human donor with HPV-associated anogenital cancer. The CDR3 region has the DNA TGTGCCAGCAGCTTAAGGGACAGGGCATACGAAGCTTTCTTT. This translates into CASSLRDRAYEAFF.